This is a list of T cell receptor beta chains from one sample in a study of blood T cell repertoires in COVID-19. Libraries were prepared by immunoSEQ multiplex PCR; TCRdb keeps only in-frame clonotypes and omits some of them. The sample has roughly 100,000 clones; less than 90% are singletons. Sequencing was carried out using peripheral blood. The receptor source for this set is a woman of 80 years or more with acute or convalescent COVID-19. CDR3s leave out the opening cysteine and the closing phenylalanine or tryptophan. Expanded clones are given a class, and other clones once, few, many or no size at all.

V gene	clone size	J gene	CDR3 protein
TRBV12-3/TRBV12-4	NA	TRBJ1-6	ASSSGGAVPLH
TRBV5-1	NA	TRBJ2-7	ASSRGGGTPYEQY
TRBV7-2	NA	TRBJ2-7	ASSLGGAVAYEQY
TRBV18	NA	TRBJ2-3	ASSPSITDTQY
TRBV19	NA	TRBJ2-1	ASTIRGFEVNEQF
TRBV5-8	NA	TRBJ1-6	ASSYARRGSSPLH
TRBV5-1	NA	TRBJ1-2	ASSLDRAYGYT
TRBV10-1	NA	TRBJ1-6	ASSEGKGTGRASYNSPLH
TRBV2	NA	TRBJ2-3	ASREQGGGTDTQY
TRBV5-1	NA	TRBJ1-6	ASSLERGDSPLH
TRBV21-1	NA	TRBJ2-3	ASSKEVGGATDTQY
TRBV5-4	NA	TRBJ1-4	ASSRGRNEKLF
TRBV12-3/TRBV12-4	NA	TRBJ2-7	ASARRTSGEQY
TRBV18	NA	TRBJ2-4	ASSPSGPKNIQY
TRBV6-5	NA	TRBJ1-1	ASSSFLQGPSTEAF
TRBV7-8	NA	TRBJ1-6	ASSFEVSYNSPLH
TRBV7-6	NA	TRBJ2-3	ASSLAGGRASTDTQY
TRBV20-1	few	TRBJ1-2	SASLHRGNYGYT
TRBV19	NA	TRBJ1-6	ASSRVGDSPLH
TRBV6-1	NA	TRBJ1-3	ASSEQGADWNTIY
TRBV19	NA	TRBJ2-7	ASRTTDRDEQY
TRBV24-1	NA	TRBJ1-2	ATSDPGRNKDGYT
TRBV5-1	NA	TRBJ2-7	ASSSRTGGPSEQY
TRBV9	NA	TRBJ2-1	ASSPSGGALNEQF
TRBV28	NA	TRBJ1-6	ASSSPSTSSPLH
TRBV18	NA	TRBJ2-5	ASSPVRVKTQY
TRBV4-1	NA	TRBJ2-2	ASSQGGYTGELF
TRBV5-1	NA	TRBJ1-3	ASSPQGFGNTIY
TRBV5-1	NA	TRBJ1-1	ASSLGTGVNTEAF
TRBV28	NA	TRBJ1-2	ASSKTAGVRYGYT
TRBV11-2	once	TRBJ2-2	ASSLEGITGELF
TRBV7-2	NA	TRBJ2-7	ASSLWQALTYEQY
TRBV10-2	NA	TRBJ2-2	ASSGALVGRVSELF
TRBV18	NA	TRBJ1-4	ASSPSGTDEKLF
TRBV18	NA	TRBJ2-5	ASSSQETQY
TRBV2	NA	TRBJ2-1	AFREPGVVGREQF
TRBV14	NA	TRBJ1-1	ASSHRGRGTEAF
TRBV11-3	NA	TRBJ1-3	ASSTTSGYSGNTIY
TRBV5-6	NA	TRBJ1-5	ASSIQGGQPQH
TRBV3-1/TRBV3-2	NA	TRBJ2-2	ASSQRTSGGPGELF
TRBV25-1	NA	TRBJ1-1	ASSAHTGRGTEAF
TRBV6-6	NA	TRBJ1-5	ASSLLGQVKDQPQH
TRBV7-2	NA	TRBJ2-3	ASSLVMSRSGDTQY
TRBV7-9	NA	TRBJ1-2	ASSLVGGNYGYT
TRBV4-1	few	TRBJ1-5	ASSQAQGAYQPQH
TRBV3-1/TRBV3-2	NA	TRBJ1-1	ASSGVVMGDTEAF
TRBV6-5	few	TRBJ2-7	ASSSVWDNSYEQY
TRBV7-9	NA	TRBJ1-2	ASSANREGGPEGYT
TRBV18	NA	TRBJ2-7	ASSREGATYEQY
TRBV5-4	NA	TRBJ1-6	ASSTSGQGNSPLH
TRBV13	NA	TRBJ2-5	ASSLKGLVQETQY
TRBV15	once	TRBJ2-3	ATSKRQAVDTQY
TRBV10-3	few	TRBJ1-2	AISESRSLTGMRYGYT
TRBV6-5	NA	TRBJ1-1	ASSYQRGNTEAF
TRBV28	once	TRBJ2-7	ASSPGQKNYEQY
TRBV4-2	NA	TRBJ1-4	ASSQRTGTVFEKLF
TRBV6-5	NA	TRBJ1-4	ASSSTQTGLNEKLF
TRBV10-2	once	TRBJ1-6	ASRVTGEGTYNSPLH
TRBV10-3	once	TRBJ1-3	ATRTDSSGNTIY